This T cell receptor beta chain stems from a study of shared clonotypes between healthy human individuals. Study-wide context: Three plates were used per donor for CD4 naive, three for CD4 memory, two for CD8 naive and one for CD8 memory.

Findings and caveats of the study: On the whole, naive subsets had larger estimated richness than memory subsets had. In having few donors, the study represented limited genetic and exposure-history diversity.

Sequencing was performed with immunoSEQ multiplex PCR; in TCRdb, only in-frame clones are kept and a portion is missing. The data hold millions of clones, with about 95% observed a single time. A word on this clone: As yet, its antigen is unknown.

The specimen sequenced was naive CD4+ T cells sorted from blood. Subset here: CD45RA+ positively selected. This TCR was recovered from a man aged 18 to 29 in good health.

The CDR3 DNA sequence: TGTGCCAGCTCCCCAGAGAGGACGTCAACGAGGGAGCAGTACTTC. Translating it yields CASSPERTSTREQYF. The gene calls are TRBV18 and TRBJ2-7; D gene unclear. Trimming took 6 bases from V and 7 from J, leaving 22 bases between them. The CDR3 has 15 amino acids. The germline gives CDR1 KGHSH, CDR2 LQKENI.